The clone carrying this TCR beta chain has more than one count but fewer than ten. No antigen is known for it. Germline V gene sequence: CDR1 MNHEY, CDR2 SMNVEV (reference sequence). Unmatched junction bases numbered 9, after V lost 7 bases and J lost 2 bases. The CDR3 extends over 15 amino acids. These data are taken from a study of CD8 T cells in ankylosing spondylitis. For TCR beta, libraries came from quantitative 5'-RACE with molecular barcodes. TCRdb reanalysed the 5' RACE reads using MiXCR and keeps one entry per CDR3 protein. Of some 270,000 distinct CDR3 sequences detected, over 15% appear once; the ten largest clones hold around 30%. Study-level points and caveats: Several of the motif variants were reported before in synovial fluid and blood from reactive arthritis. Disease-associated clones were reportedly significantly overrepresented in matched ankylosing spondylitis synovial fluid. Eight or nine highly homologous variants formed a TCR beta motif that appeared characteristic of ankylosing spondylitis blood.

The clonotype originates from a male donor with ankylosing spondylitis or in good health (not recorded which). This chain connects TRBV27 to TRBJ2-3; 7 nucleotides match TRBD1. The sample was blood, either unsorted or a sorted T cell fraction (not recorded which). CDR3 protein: CASTPTGANTDTQYF. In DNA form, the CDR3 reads TGTGCCAGCACCCCCACAGGGGCTAACACAGATACGCAGTATTTT.